The rows below give T cell receptor beta chains drawn from one sample of a study of blood T cell repertoires in COVID-19. The method was immunoSEQ multiplex PCR; TCRdb's version includes in-frame clones alone and lacks a portion of them. The repertoire holds about 47,000 clones, roughly 87% seen once, with about 25% in the top ten. Sequences were obtained from peripheral blood. The receptors originated from a woman aged 55-69 years with acute or convalescent COVID-19. The CDR3 runs from the conserved cysteine through the conserved F or W. D genes are given only for firm matches. The size entry is marked missing in some rows and otherwise reads once, few, many or a size class.

D gene | J gene | V gene | clone size | CDR3 protein | CDR3 DNA
NA | TRBJ1-2 | TRBV19 | NA | CASSRMGEIGGYTF | TGTGCCAGTAGTAGAATGGGCGAGATCGGCGGCTACACCTTC
TRBD1 | TRBJ2-7 | TRBV7-9 | NA | CASSIGQGTVYEQYF | TGTGCCAGCAGCATAGGACAGGGGACTGTCTACGAGCAGTACTTC
NA | TRBJ2-6 | TRBV5-1 | NA | CASSVGAAGANVLTF | TGCGCCAGCAGCGTTGGGGCGGCCGGGGCCAACGTCCTGACTTTC
TRBD1 | TRBJ2-1 | TRBV5-6 | NA | CASSMTGNNEQFF | TGTGCCAGCAGCATGACAGGGAACAATGAGCAGTTCTTC
NA | TRBJ1-5 | TRBV30 | few | CAWSVQGSNQPQHF | TGTGCCTGGAGTGTTCAGGGAAGCAATCAGCCCCAGCATTTT
NA | TRBJ1-4 | TRBV24-1 | few | CATSDGFLNEKLFF | TGTGCCACCAGTGATGGCTTCCTTAATGAAAAACTGTTTTTT
NA | TRBJ1-2 | TRBV13 | NA | CASSFREIGGYTF | TGTGCCAGCAGCTTCAGGGAAATCGGTGGCTACACCTTC
NA | TRBJ1-2 | TRBV14 | NA | CASSQYVTGDLEYGYTF | TGTGCCAGCAGCCAATATGTCACAGGCGACCTTGAGTATGGCTACACCTTC
NA | TRBJ1-3 | TRBV19 | NA | CASIPRGSPSGNTIYF | TGTGCCAGTATCCCTAGAGGGTCCCCCTCTGGAAACACCATATATTTT
TRBD1 | TRBJ2-4 | TRBV5-4 | once | CASREGAAAKNIQYF | TGTGCCAGCCGAGAGGGGGCGGCAGCCAAAAACATTCAGTACTTC
NA | TRBJ1-3 | TRBV11-2 | NA | CASSLSQNTIYF | TGTGCCAGCAGCCTCTCTCAGAACACCATATATTTT
NA | TRBJ2-6 | TRBV10-3 | NA | CAISESGDWANVLTF | TGTGCCATCAGTGAGTCAGGGGACTGGGCCAACGTCCTGACTTTC
NA | TRBJ1-2 | TRBV7-9 | NA | CASSSPRDTGSYGYTF | TGTGCCAGCAGCTCGCCCCGGGACACCGGTAGCTATGGCTACACCTTC
NA | TRBJ1-1 | TRBV14 | few | CASSPHQGNTEAFF | TGTGCCAGCAGCCCACACCAGGGGAACACTGAAGCTTTCTTT
NA | TRBJ1-3 | TRBV27 | NA | CASSLQGVSGNTIYF | TGTGCCAGCAGCCTACAGGGCGTCTCTGGAAACACCATATATTTT
NA | TRBJ1-5 | TRBV19 | NA | CATQGDTLGLRNQPQHF | TGTGCCACCCAAGGGGACACTCTCGGCCTTCGCAATCAGCCCCAGCATTTT
TRBD2 | TRBJ2-3 | TRBV5-4 | NA | CASSQGLAGGGINTQYF | TGTGCCAGCAGCCAGGGACTAGCGGGGGGGGGTATCAATACGCAGTATTTT
NA | TRBJ1-6 | TRBV6-6 | NA | CASSYSQTNSPLHF | TGTGCCAGCAGTTACTCACAGACGAATTCACCCCTCCACTTT
NA | TRBJ1-1 | TRBV7-8 | NA | CASSPLRQDNPEAFF | TGTGCCAGCAGCCCGTTACGACAGGACAATCCTGAAGCTTTCTTT
NA | TRBJ1-2 | TRBV5-5 | NA | CASSHPTGGQYGYTF | TGTGCCAGCAGCCACCCCACGGGCGGACAGTATGGCTACACCTTC
TRBD1 | TRBJ1-2 | TRBV18 | once | CASATTGNGGYTF | TGTGCCAGCGCTACGACAGGGAATGGTGGCTACACCTTC
NA | TRBJ1-1 | TRBV11-2 | NA | CASSLGQSTTEAFF | TGTGCCAGCAGCTTAGGACAATCTACGACTGAAGCTTTCTTT
NA | TRBJ2-1 | TRBV7-3 | once | CASSYQGSHEQFF | TGTGCCAGCAGCTATCAGGGGAGCCATGAGCAGTTCTTC
NA | TRBJ2-3 | TRBV10-1 | NA | CASSPSRDWSTDTQYF | TGCGCCAGCAGTCCCTCCCGGGACTGGAGCACAGATACGCAGTATTTT
NA | TRBJ2-1 | TRBV10-2 | once | CASSGAGYNEQFF | TGCGCCAGCAGTGGGGCAGGGTACAATGAGCAGTTCTTC
NA | TRBJ2-4 | TRBV11-2 | few | CASSLGPDRLAKNIQYF | TGTGCCAGCAGCTTGGGGCCAGATCGTCTAGCCAAAAACATTCAGTACTTC
NA | TRBJ2-3 | TRBV5-1 | NA | CASSLPPPGLSMGTQYF | TGCGCCAGCAGCCTCCCCCCACCGGGACTCTCTATGGGGACGCAGTATTTT
NA | TRBJ2-2 | TRBV5-1 | NA | CASSLVSGTGELFF | TGCGCCAGCAGCTTGGTTTCAGGGACCGGGGAGCTGTTTTTT
NA | TRBJ1-6 | TRBV3-1/TRBV3-2 | NA | CASSQVTSTDSPLHF | TGTGCCAGCAGCCAAGTAACGAGCACGGATTCACCCCTCCACTTT
TRBD2 | TRBJ2-5 | TRBV5-1 | NA | CASSLGGGAAETQYF | TGCGCCAGCAGCTTGGGCGGGGGGGCGGCAGAGACCCAGTACTTC
TRBD2 | TRBJ2-1 | TRBV19 | few | CASSILAGGAEQFF | TGTGCCAGTAGTATCTTGGCGGGGGGGGCTGAGCAGTTCTTC
NA | TRBJ2-5 | TRBV3-1/TRBV3-2 | NA | CASSQDAGETQYF | TGTGCCAGCAGCCAAGATGCGGGGGAGACCCAGTACTTC
TRBD2 | TRBJ2-1 | TRBV7-2 | NA | CASSPLAGVYNEQFF | TGTGCCAGCAGCCCACTAGCGGGGGTCTACAATGAGCAGTTCTTC
TRBD2 | TRBJ2-1 | TRBV7-2 | few | CASSLLTSGGGEQFF | TGTGCCAGCAGCTTATTGACTAGCGGGGGGGGTGAGCAGTTCTTC
NA | TRBJ2-7 | TRBV10-3 | NA | CAISDRGGEQYF | TGTGCCATCAGTGATAGGGGAGGCGAGCAGTACTTC
NA | TRBJ2-7 | TRBV12-3/TRBV12-4 | NA | CASSLFGGNEQYF | TGTGCCAGCAGTTTATTTGGAGGGAATGAGCAGTACTTC
NA | TRBJ1-6 | TRBV10-3 | few | CAISDTPAGYNSPLHF | TGTGCCATCAGTGATACCCCGGCAGGCTATAATTCACCCCTCCACTTT
NA | TRBJ1-6 | TRBV5-1 | NA | CASSLRDRMSSYNSPLHF | TGCGCCAGCAGCCTACGAGACAGGATGAGCTCCTATAATTCACCCCTCCACTTT
NA | TRBJ2-7 | TRBV7-2 | NA | CASSLVGQSTYEQYF | TGTGCCAGCAGCTTAGTAGGACAGTCTACCTACGAGCAGTACTTC
NA | TRBJ1-5 | TRBV12-3/TRBV12-4 | NA | CASRTGHRPQHF | TGTGCCAGCAGAACAGGGCATCGGCCCCAGCATTTT
TRBD1 | TRBJ1-1 | TRBV6-2/TRBV6-3 | NA | CASSRTPDRILNTEAFF | TGTGCCAGCAGCCGTACCCCGGACAGGATCCTGAACACTGAAGCTTTCTTT